The clone carrying this T cell receptor (beta chain) came up a few times. The CD8+ and CD4+ T cells were negatively isolated, with the TEMRA cells enriched by FACS. The record originates from a study of CD8 T cells in Susac syndrome. Germline V lookup: CDR1 SQVTM, CDR2 ANQGSEA. V was clipped by 5 bases and J by 3 bases, with 14 bases between them. The CDR3 is 13 amino acids. Random hexamers served to reverse transcribe roughly 0.5 to 1 ug RNA. Amplification of the TCR beta CDR3 was carried out by immunoSEQ multiplex PCR, which spanned a total of 54 Vbeta and 13 Jbeta segments. TCRdb redid the calling of the immunoSEQ multiplex PCR reads with MiXCR, one entry per CDR3 protein. The sample has approximately 120,000 distinct CDR3 sequences, about 90% seen once.

The chain combines TRBV29-1 with TRBJ2-7; tentatively, D is TRBD1 (7 bases). The specimen sequenced was CD8+ T cells from PBMCs. This clonotype was sampled from a human donor in good health. CDR3 bases: TGCAGCGTTCTGGAGGGGGCTAGCTACGAGCAGTACTTC. This sequence encodes CSVLEGASYEQYF.